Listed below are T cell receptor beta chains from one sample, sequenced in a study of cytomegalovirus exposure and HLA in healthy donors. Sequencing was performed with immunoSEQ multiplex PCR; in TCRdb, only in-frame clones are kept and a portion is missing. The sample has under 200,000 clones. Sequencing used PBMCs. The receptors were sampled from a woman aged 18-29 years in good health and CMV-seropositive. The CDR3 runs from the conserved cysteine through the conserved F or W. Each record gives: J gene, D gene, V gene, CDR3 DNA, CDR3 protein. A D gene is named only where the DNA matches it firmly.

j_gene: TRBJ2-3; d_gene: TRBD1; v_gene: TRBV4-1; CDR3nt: TGCGCCAGCAGCCCACACAAACCCACAGGGGACGGGTCAGATACGCAGTATTTT; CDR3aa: CASSPHKPTGDGSDTQYF
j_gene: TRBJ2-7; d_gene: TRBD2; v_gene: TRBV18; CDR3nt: TGTGCCAGCTCGCCTACTAGCGACTCCTACGAGCAGTACTTC; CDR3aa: CASSPTSDSYEQYF
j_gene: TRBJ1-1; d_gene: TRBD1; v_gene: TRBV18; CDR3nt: TGTGCCAGCTTTCGGGACAGATCGAACACTGAAGCTTTCTTT; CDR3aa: CASFRDRSNTEAFF
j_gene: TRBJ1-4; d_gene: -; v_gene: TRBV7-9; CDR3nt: TGTGCCAGCAGCGAACAGGGATCGGGGGAAAAACTGTTTTTT; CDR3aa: CASSEQGSGEKLFF
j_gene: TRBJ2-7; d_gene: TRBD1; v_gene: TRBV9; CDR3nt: TGTGCCAGCAGCGCGACAGGGAGCCCCTACGAGCAGTACTTC; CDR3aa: CASSATGSPYEQYF
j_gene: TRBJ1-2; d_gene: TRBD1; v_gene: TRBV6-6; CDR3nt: TGTGCCAGCAGTTACGGGGACAGGATCAACTATGGCTACACCTTC; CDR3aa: CASSYGDRINYGYTF
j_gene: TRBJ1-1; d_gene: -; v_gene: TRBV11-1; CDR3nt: TGTGCCAGCAGCTTACTCGGAAACAGATATGAAGCTTTCTTT; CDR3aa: CASSLLGNRYEAFF
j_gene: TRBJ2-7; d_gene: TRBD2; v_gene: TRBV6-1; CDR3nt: TGTGCCAGCAGATTAGCGGGAGGATCCTACGAGCAGTACTTC; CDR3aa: CASRLAGGSYEQYF
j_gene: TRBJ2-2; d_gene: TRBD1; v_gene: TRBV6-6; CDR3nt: TGTGCCAGCAGACCCGGGACAGGGAGCACCGGGGAGCTGTTTTTT; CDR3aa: CASRPGTGSTGELFF
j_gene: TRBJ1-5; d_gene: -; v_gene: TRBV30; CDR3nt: TGTGCCTGGAGTCTCCGGGGGGGCCGTCAGCCCCAGCATTTT; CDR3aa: CAWSLRGGRQPQHF
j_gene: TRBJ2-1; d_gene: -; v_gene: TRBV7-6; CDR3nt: TGTGCCAGCAGCCCACTGAACAATGAGCAGTTCTTC; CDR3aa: CASSPLNNEQFF
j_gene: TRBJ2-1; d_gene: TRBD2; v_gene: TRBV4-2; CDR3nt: TGTGCCAGCAGCCAAGATCTAAGCGGGGCTTACAATGAGCAGTTCTTC; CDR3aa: CASSQDLSGAYNEQFF
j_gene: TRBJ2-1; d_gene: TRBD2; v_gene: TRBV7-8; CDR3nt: TGTGCCAGCAGCCTTAGCGGGGGGGCCTACAATGAGCAGTTCTTC; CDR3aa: CASSLSGGAYNEQFF
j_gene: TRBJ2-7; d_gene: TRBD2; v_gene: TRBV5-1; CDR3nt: TGCGCCAGCAGCCCCAATAGCGGGAACTTATACGAGCAGTACTTC; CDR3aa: CASSPNSGNLYEQYF
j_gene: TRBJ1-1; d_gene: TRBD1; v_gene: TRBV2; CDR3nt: TGTGCCAGCACATCGACAGGGATGAACACTGAAGCTTTCTTT; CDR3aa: CASTSTGMNTEAFF
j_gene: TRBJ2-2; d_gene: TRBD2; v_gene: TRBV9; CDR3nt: TGTGCCAGCAGCCCCCGAGCGGGAGCCGGGGAGCTGTTTTTT; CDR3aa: CASSPRAGAGELFF
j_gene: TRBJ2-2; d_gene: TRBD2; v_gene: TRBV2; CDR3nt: TGTGCCAGCAGTGGACTAGCGTTCGCCGGGGAGCTGTTTTTT; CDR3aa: CASSGLAFAGELFF
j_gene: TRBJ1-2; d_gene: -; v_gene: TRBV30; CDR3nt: TGTGCCTGGAGGAGGGAATATGGCTACACCTTC; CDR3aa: CAWRREYGYTF
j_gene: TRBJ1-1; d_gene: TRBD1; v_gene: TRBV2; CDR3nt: TGTGCCAGCCGGACAGGGGAGAACACTGAAGCTTTCTTT; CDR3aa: CASRTGENTEAFF
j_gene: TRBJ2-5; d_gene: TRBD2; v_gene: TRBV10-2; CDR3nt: TGCGCCAGCGGTCGGGGGGGCAGAGAGACCCAGTACTTC; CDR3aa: CASGRGGRETQYF
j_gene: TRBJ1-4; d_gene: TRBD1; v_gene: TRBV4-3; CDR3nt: TGCGCCAGCAGCCCAGACAGGGGGCTTGCAACTAATGAAAAACTGTTTTTT; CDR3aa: CASSPDRGLATNEKLFF
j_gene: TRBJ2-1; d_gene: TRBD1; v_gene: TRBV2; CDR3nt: TGTGCCATCAAACAGGGGTCCTACAATGAGCAGTTCTTC; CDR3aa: CAIKQGSYNEQFF
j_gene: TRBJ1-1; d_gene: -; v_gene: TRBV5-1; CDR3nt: TGCGCCAGCAGCTTTGGACACACCATGAACACTGAAGCTTTCTTT; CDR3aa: CASSFGHTMNTEAFF
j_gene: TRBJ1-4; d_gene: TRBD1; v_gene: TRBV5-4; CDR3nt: TGTGCCAGCAGCTCGGACAGGGAGGGTGAAAAACTGTTTTTT; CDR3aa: CASSSDREGEKLFF
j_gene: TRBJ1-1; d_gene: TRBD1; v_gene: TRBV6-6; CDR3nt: TGTGCCACCTCCCGACAGGGAGGGAACACTGAAGCTTTCTTT; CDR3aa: CATSRQGGNTEAFF
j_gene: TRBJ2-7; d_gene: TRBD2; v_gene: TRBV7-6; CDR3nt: TGTGCCAGCAGCTTGGAACTAGCGGGCGTGACCTACGAGCAGTACTTC; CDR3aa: CASSLELAGVTYEQYF
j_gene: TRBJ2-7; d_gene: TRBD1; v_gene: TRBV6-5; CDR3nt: TGTGCCAGCAGGGACAGGGGGGAGCAGTACTTC; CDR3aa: CASRDRGEQYF
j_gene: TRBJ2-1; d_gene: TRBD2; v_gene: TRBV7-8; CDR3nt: TGTGCCAGCAGCTTAGTACAGGCGGGAGGATCCTACAATGAGCAGTTCTTC; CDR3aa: CASSLVQAGGSYNEQFF
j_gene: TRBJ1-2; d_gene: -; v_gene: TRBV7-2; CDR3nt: TGTGCCAGCAGCTTACAAGGGGCAAGCTATGGCTACACCTTC; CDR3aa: CASSLQGASYGYTF
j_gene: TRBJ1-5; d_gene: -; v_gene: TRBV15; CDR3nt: TGTGCCACCAGCAGAGATAATCCAGTTAGCAATCAGCCCCAGCATTTT; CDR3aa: CATSRDNPVSNQPQHF
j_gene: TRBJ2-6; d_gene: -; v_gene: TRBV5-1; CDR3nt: TGCGCCAGCAGCCCGTCCGGCTCTGGGGCCAACGTCCTGACTTTC; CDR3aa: CASSPSGSGANVLTF
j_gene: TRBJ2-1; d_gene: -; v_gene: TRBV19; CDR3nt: TGTGCCAGTAGTATATGGCCAAACAATGAGCAGTTCTTC; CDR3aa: CASSIWPNNEQFF
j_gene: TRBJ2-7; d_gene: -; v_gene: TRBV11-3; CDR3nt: TGTGCCAGCAGCCCCCCTTCCTACGAGCAGTACTTC; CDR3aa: CASSPPSYEQYF
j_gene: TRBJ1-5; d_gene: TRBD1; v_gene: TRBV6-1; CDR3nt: TGTGCCAGCGGACAGGGGTTCGGTCAGCCCCAGCATTTT; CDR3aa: CASGQGFGQPQHF
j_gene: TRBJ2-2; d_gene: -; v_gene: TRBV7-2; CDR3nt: TGTGCCAGCAGCACGACAGGCTCGAACACCGGGGAGCTGTTTTTT; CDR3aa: CASSTTGSNTGELFF
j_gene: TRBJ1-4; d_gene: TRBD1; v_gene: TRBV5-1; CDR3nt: TGCGCCAGCAGCTTGGCCCAGGGACAGGGGGCGGGAGAAAAACTGTTTTTT; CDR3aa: CASSLAQGQGAGEKLFF
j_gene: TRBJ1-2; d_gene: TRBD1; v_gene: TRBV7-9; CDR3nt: TGTGCCAGCGGTAGGGGGCGGGGATCGAATGGCTACACCTTC; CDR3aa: CASGRGRGSNGYTF
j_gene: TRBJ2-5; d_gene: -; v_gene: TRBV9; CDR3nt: TGTGCCAGCAGCGTATCATCAGGGCAAGAGACCCAGTACTTC; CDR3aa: CASSVSSGQETQYF
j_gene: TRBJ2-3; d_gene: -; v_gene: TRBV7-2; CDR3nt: TGTGCCAGCAGCTTATGGGGAGGCACAGATACGCAGTATTTT; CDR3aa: CASSLWGGTDTQYF
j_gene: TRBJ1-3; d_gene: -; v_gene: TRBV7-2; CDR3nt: TGTGCCAGCAGCCCCGGGAGGGTGGGAAACACCATATATTTT; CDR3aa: CASSPGRVGNTIYF
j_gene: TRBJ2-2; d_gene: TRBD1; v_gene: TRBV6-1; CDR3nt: TGTGCCAGCAGTGGACAGGGCAACACCGGGGAGCTGTTTTTT; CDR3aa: CASSGQGNTGELFF
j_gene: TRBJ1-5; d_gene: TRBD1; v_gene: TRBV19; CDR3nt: TGTGCCAGTAGTTTTCGACAAGACAGGGATCACAATCAGCCCCAGCATTTT; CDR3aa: CASSFRQDRDHNQPQHF
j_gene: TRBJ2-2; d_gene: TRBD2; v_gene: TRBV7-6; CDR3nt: TGTGCCAGCAGCCAGATGGGAGCGGGACCGAACACCGGGGAGCTGTTTTTT; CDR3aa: CASSQMGAGPNTGELFF
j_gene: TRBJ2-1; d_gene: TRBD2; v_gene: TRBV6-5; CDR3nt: TGTGCCAGCAGTTACCCTACTAGCGGGGGGGCCTTGGGGCAGTTCTTC; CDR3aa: CASSYPTSGGALGQFF
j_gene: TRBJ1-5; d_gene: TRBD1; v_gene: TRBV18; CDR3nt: TGTGCCAGCTCACGGGGACAGTATAGCAATCAGCCCCAGCATTTT; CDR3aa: CASSRGQYSNQPQHF
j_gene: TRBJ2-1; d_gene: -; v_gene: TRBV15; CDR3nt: TGTGCCACCAGCGGCACCAATGAGCAGTTCTTC; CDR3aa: CATSGTNEQFF
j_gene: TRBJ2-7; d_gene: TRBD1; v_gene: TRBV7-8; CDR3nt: TGTGCCAGCAGCTTAGCGATAGGGGACAGGGGGTCCGAGCAGTACTTC; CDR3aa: CASSLAIGDRGSEQYF